This T cell receptor (beta chain) appears in the sequencing data of a study of response to subunit inactivated influenza vaccine. TCRdb processed the RT-PCR reads anew with MiXCR; each CDR3 protein has one entry. The repertoire holds 500,000 to 600,000 distinct CDR3 sequences, with about 17% as singletons. Study results and caveats: Authors suggested each seasonal influenza vaccination recruits few new T cells.

This clonotype was seen a few times. Its antigen is not identified. Germline CDR1 is DFQATT and CDR2 is SNEGSKA (reference sequence). This CDR3 contains 14 residues. The germline V and J ends were trimmed by 3 bases and 3 bases, with 14 bases remaining between them. This sequence was found in a man between 50 and 75 years old who received an inactivated influenza vaccine. The chain is built from TRBV20-1 and TRBJ2-5, with D tentatively TRBD2 (5 bases). The material sequenced was CD4+ T cells sorted from PBMCs, taken approximately 25 months after vaccination. In DNA form, the CDR3 reads TGCAGTGCTAGTATAACTAGTAATGAAGAGACCCAGTACTTC. Its protein is CSASITSNEETQYF.